This passage covers 2 T cell receptor beta chains from one sample sequenced in a study of blood T cells in healthy people across ages (dated by TCRdb to 2014 to 2015). The library was built by means of 5' RACE. The reads were generated on an Illumina HiSeq 2500. A second roughly 6 to 12 cycle PCR used a sample-barcoded 5' primer and a J-beta primer mix. TCRdb redid the processing of the public reads, applying fastp at Q25 and MiXCR, and retained in-frame beta chains. When rows share a CDR3 protein, they turn into one entry using the most common DNA and genes. The table for this sample lists some 1.4 million distinct CDR3 sequences; around 39% of them were counted only once. Less than 8% of the sample is taken by the ten largest. The sequenced sample consisted of blood. Receptor source: a woman aged 18-29 years in good health.

This clonotype was counted a few times. CDR3 DNA: TGCAGTGCTAGTGTGACCGGGACTTCGGGCTACGAGCAGTACTTC. Amino acid sequence: CSASVTGTSGYEQYF. V and J are TRBV20-1 and TRBJ2-7; TRBD2 is a possible D gene (6 bases). V was shortened by 3 bases and J by 3 bases, with 18 bases between the two germline ends. Germline CDR1 is DFQATT and CDR2 is SNEGSKA (reference sequence). CDR3 size: 15 residues.

This clonotype was detected a few times. The chain uses TRBV4-1 and TRBJ2-1; 10 bases are a match to TRBD2. Germline V lookup: CDR1 MGHRA, CDR2 YSYEKL. This CDR3 is built from 16 residues. With 0 bases clipped from V and 9 bases from J, the junction kept 8 bases outside the gene matches. The CDR3 region has the DNA TGCGCCAGCAGCCAAGATGTACTAGCGGGACTGCGTGAGCAGTTCTTC. Protein product: CASSQDVLAGLREQFF.